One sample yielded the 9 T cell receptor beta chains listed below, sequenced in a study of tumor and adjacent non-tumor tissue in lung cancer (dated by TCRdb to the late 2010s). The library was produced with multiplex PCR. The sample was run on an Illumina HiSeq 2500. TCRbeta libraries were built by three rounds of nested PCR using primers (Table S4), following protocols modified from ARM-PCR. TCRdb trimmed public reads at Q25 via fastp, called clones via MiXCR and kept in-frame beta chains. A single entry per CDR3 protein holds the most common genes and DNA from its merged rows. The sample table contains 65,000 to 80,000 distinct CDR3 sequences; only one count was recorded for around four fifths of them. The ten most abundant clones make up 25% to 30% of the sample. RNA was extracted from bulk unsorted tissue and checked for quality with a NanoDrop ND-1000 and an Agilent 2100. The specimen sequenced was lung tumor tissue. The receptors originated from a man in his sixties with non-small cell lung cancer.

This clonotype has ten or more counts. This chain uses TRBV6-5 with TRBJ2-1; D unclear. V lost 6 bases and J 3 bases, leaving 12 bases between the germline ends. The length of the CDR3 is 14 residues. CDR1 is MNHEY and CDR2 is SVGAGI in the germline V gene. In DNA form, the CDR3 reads TGTGCCAGCAGCCCCCGGCACCTCTACAATGAGCAGTTCTTC. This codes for CASSPRHLYNEQFF.

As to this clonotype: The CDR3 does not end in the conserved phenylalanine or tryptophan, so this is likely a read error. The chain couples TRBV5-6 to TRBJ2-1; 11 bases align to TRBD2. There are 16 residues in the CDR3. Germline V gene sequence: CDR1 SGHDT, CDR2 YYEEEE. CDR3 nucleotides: TGTACCAGCCGGGGGGATAGCGGGAGGGATTACAATGAGCAGTTCTGC. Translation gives CTSRGDSGRDYNEQFC.

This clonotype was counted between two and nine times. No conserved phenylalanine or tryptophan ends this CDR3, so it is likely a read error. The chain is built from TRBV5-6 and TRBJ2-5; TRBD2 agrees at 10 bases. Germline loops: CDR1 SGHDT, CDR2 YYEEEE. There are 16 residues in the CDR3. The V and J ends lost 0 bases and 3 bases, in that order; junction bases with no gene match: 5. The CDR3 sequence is CASSLELAGLEETQYL. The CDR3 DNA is TGTGCCAGCAGCTTGGAACTAGCGGGATTAGAAGAGACCCAGTACCTC.

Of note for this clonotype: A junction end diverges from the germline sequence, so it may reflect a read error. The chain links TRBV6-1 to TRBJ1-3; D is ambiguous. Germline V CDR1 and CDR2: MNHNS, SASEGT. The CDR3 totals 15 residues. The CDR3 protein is CASNPTVSPGNTIYF. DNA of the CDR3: TGTGCCAGCAACCCGACGGTGAGCCCTGGAAACACAATATATTTT.

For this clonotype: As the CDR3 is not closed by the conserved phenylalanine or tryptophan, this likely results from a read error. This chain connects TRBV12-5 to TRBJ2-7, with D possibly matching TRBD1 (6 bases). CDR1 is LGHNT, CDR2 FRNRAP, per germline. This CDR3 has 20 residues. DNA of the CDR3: TGTGCTACTGGTTTGGTACCTGGGACGGGACAATTATTCGACTCCTACGAGCAGTACTTA. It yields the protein CATGLVPGTGQLFDSYEQYL.

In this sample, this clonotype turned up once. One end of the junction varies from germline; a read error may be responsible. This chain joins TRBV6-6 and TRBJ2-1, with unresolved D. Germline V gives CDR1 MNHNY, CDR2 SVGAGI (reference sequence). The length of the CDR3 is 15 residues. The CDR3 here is CASSLSQQEWNVQFF. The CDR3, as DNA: TGTGCCAGCAGTCTTTCCCAGCAGGAGTGGAATGTGCAGTTCTTC.

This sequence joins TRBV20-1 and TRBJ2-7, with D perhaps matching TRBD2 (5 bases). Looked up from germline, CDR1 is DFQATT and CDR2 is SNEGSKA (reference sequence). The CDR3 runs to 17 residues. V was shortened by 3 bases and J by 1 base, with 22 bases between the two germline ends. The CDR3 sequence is CSARALTSQRVSYEQYF. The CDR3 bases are TGCAGTGCTAGGGCCTTAACGAGTCAGAGGGTTTCCTACGAGCAGTACTTC.

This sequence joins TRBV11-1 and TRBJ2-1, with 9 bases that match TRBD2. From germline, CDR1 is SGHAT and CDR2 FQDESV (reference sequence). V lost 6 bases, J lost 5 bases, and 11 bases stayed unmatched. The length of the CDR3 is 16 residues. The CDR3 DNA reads TGTGCCAGCAGACCAGGGACGCGGGGGGGACACAATGAGCAGTTCTTC. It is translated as CASRPGTRGGHNEQFF.

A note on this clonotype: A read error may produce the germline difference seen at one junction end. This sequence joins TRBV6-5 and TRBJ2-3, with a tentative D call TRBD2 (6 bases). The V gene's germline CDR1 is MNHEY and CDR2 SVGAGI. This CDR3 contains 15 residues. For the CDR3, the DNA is TGTACCAGCAGTCACAGAGCGGGTGGCACAGATACGCAGTATTTT. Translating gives CTSSHRAGGTDTQYF.